This T cell receptor (beta chain) stems from a study of T cells after posttransplantation cyclophosphamide. Findings and limits, study-wide: Donor-recipient repertoire similarity was low at 1-2 months, rising over year one. Recipient CMV seropositivity and CMV reactivation strongly tracked TRB clonality. Blood and skin or GI T cell repertoires showed limited TRB overlap.

Cyclophosphamide on days +3 and +4 followed busulfan-fludarabine conditioning and a marrow graft. The table came from immunoSEQ multiplex PCR; TCRdb's copy has only in-frame clones and leaves some out. The table has more than 1,300 clones, 60% to 85% seen once. As for this clone: No antigen is known for it.

This CDR3 has 18 residues. J lost 4 bases, V lost 0 bases, and 15 bases had no gene match. Germline V gene lookup returns CDR1 MNHNS and CDR2 SASEGT. This sequence originates from a female patient aged 55-70 years who received an allogeneic stem cell transplant from an unrelated donor, was CMV-positive, and had acute GVHD only. Some T cells may be the graft donor's. This sample comprised PBMCs, obtained about 220 days after allogeneic stem cell transplant with posttransplant cyclophosphamide. The J gene is TRBJ2-7, the V gene TRBV6-1, with 7 bases fitting TRBD1. This chain's CDR3 is CASSEAPLGARGRYEQYF. The CDR3, as DNA: TGTGCCAGCAGTGAAGCCCCCCTCGGGGCGAGGGGGCGTTACGAGCAGTACTTC.